This TCR beta chain originates from a study of early T cells in non-severe SARS-CoV-2 infection. In its sample, this clonotype was seen a few times. The CDR3 extends over 13 amino acids. Germline assignment: CDR1 DFQATT and CDR2 SNEGSKA (reference sequence). With 2 bases removed from V and 5 bases from J, the gap between germline ends came to 7 bases. TCRdb analysed the 5' RACE reads with MiXCR anew, one entry per CDR3 protein. The profile shows 97,000 or so distinct CDR3 sequences, 8% to 13% of them singletons. The sequence was obtained from an adult who was a healthcare worker with PCR-confirmed SARS-CoV-2 infection or an uninfected control (not recorded which). The chain links TRBV20-1 to TRBJ1-6; no definite D call. Sequencing used whole blood, obtained at baseline. The chain's CDR3 is CSARRQDNSPLHF. In nucleotides, the CDR3 is TGCAGTGCTAGACGCCAAGATAATTCACCCCTCCACTTT.